This T cell receptor (beta chain) appears in the sequencing data of a study of T cell responses to AZD1222 COVID-19 vaccine. Study-wide context: Samples with a second dose at about 4 or about 12 weeks were pooled together.

As to this clone: Its antigen is not known.

Produced via immunoSEQ multiplex PCR; TCRdb's table is partial and in-frame only. Of 150,000 to 200,000 clones detected, 85% to 95% appear once; the ten largest clones hold about 1.4%. Study observations and caveats: The repertoires were collected only after the peak T cell response. Only 5 or 6 individuals given AZD1222 were seropositive at baseline.

This CDR3 is 14 amino acids long. CDR1 and CDR2 (germline): MNHEY, SVGAGI. V was clipped by 5 bases and J by 5 bases; unmatched bases: 3. The rearrangement joins TRBV6-5 to TRBJ2-1; 10 bases are shared with TRBD1. The sample was peripheral blood, taken on day 0 of AZD1222 vaccination. The TCR was taken from an adult in good health. CDR3 residues: CASSPGQGNNEQFF. The DNA for the CDR3 is TGTGCCAGCAGTCCGGGACAGGGGAACAATGAGCAGTTCTTC.